One sample yielded the 18 T cell receptor beta chains listed below, sequenced in a study of neoadjuvant nivolumab and ipilimumab in lung cancer. The table came from immunoSEQ multiplex PCR; TCRdb's copy has only in-frame clones and leaves some out. The data contain about 15,000 clones, approximately 68% of them singletons. The sample consisted of peripheral blood, taken after neoadjuvant nivolumab, alone or with ipilimumab, at or shortly before surgery. The receptors were gathered from an adult with non-small cell lung cancer.

J is TRBJ2-7 and V is TRBV6-5; a weak D match, TRBD1 (6 bases). Trimming took off 6 bases at V and 0 bases at J, with 12 bases between the two ends. This CDR3 is 14 amino acids long. Germline CDR1 is MNHEY and CDR2 is SVGAGI. As DNA, the CDR3 is TGTGCCAGCAGCAGACAGGCCAGCTCCTACGAGCAGTACTTC. It encodes CASSRQASSYEQYF.

This chain links TRBV5-1 with TRBJ1-1, with a tentative D call TRBD1 (6 bases). The CDR3 contains 16 residues. Per the germline V gene, CDR1 is SGHRS and CDR2 is YFSETQ. Trimming cost V 1 base and J 0 bases, with 13 bases left between them. The DNA of the CDR3 is TGCGCCAGCAGCTTGCCGGGACAAACCTTGAACACTGAAGCTTTCTTT. As protein: CASSLPGQTLNTEAFF.

The CDR3 DNA is TGTGCCTGGAGTGTAGATTTGGTCGGTAACTATGGCTACACCTTC. Translated, it gives CAWSVDLVGNYGYTF. The rearrangement links TRBV30 to TRBJ1-2, with no clear D. The CDR3 sequence is 15 residues long. Trimming removed 0 bases from V and 1 base from J, with 12 bases in between. The germline CDR1 and CDR2 sequences are GTSNPN and SVGIG (reference sequence). Combining the CDR3 with reference TRBV30 and TRBJ1-2 gives the whole variable domain SQTIHQWPATLVQPVGSPLSLECTVEGTSNPNLYWYRQAAGRGLQLLFYSVGIGQISSEVPQNLSASRPQDRQFILSSKKLLLSDSGFYLCAWSVDLVGNYGYTFGSGTRLTVV.

The chain uses TRBV2 and TRBJ2-1; no clear D. The CDR3 contains 13 residues. Trimming shortened V by 7 bases and J by 5 bases, and 12 bases separated the two germline ends. Germline assignment: CDR1 SNHLY and CDR2 FYNNEI. CDR3 protein: CASTGDADNEQFF. CDR3 coding DNA: TGTGCCAGCACTGGTGACGCTGACAATGAGCAGTTCTTC.

V is TRBV29-1 and J is TRBJ1-2; D not certain. This CDR3 is built from 12 residues. Germline CDR1 and CDR2: SQVTM and ANQGSEA. With 4 bases removed from V and 3 bases from J, the gap between germline ends came to 9 bases. The CDR3 bases are TGCAGCGTTGCGGACGGGGACTATGGCTACACCTTC. This gives the protein CSVADGDYGYTF.

This clone is large (0.1 to 1%). The J gene is TRBJ2-5, the V gene TRBV14; the D gene is possibly TRBD2 (5 bases). The CDR3 length is 14 residues. Germline V lookup: CDR1 SGHDN, CDR2 FVKESK. V dropped 5 bases and J dropped 5 bases, with 15 bases sitting between them. The CDR3 reads CASSKLPSGETQYF. The CDR3 DNA reads as TGTGCCAGCAGCAAACTACCGTCGGGGGAGACCCAGTACTTC.

V usage is TRBV18 and J usage is TRBJ1-1; possibly TRBD1 for D (6 bases). V was cut by 4 bases and J by 5 bases, with 14 bases left in between. Per germline, CDR1 KGHSH and CDR2 LQKENI. The CDR3 is 14 amino acids. CDR3 sequence reads: CASSRDTGGTEAFF. Written as DNA, the CDR3 is TGTGCCAGCTCACGGGACACCGGGGGGACTGAAGCTTTCTTT.

The CDR3, as DNA: TGCAGCGTTGAAGGGCGGGTCCACCTCAATGAGCAGTTCTTC. Translated, it gives CSVEGRVHLNEQFF. The chain employs TRBV29-1 and TRBJ2-1; D is possibly TRBD2 (5 bases). Germline CDR1 SQVTM, CDR2 ANQGSEA. The CDR3 sequence is 14 residues long. The germline V and J ends were trimmed by 1 base and 6 bases, with 13 bases remaining between them.

The rearrangement links TRBV7-2 to TRBJ2-5; D may be TRBD2 (5 bases). From germline, CDR1 is SGHTA and CDR2 FQGNSA. The CDR3 loop spans 14 amino acids. Trimming shortened V by 5 bases and J by 1 base, and 11 bases separated the two germline ends. The DNA for the CDR3 is TGTGCCAGCAGCCTCGGACTCCGCCAAGAGACCCAGTACTTC. This translates into CASSLGLRQETQYF.

Notes on this clone: This CDR3 is also generated by other DNA sequences in the sample. J is TRBJ2-7 and V is TRBV18; D is unresolved. Germline V CDR1 and CDR2: KGHSH, LQKENI. This CDR3 has 14 residues. V was shortened by 3 bases and J by 3 bases, with 12 bases between the two germline ends. The CDR3 here is CASSPGLLSYEQYF. The CDR3 DNA is TGTGCCAGCTCACCGGGTCTTCTAAGCTACGAGCAGTACTTC.

J is TRBJ1-5 and V is TRBV18; a weak D match, TRBD1 (6 bases). CDR3 size: 13 residues. V gave up 6 bases and J gave up 7 bases, with 13 bases separating them. Germline CDR1 KGHSH, CDR2 LQKENI. This chain's CDR3 is CASSLHRDQPQHF. CDR3 DNA sequence: TGTGCCAGCTCCCTCCACAGGGACCAGCCCCAGCATTTT.

The genes are TRBV5-1 and TRBJ2-3; tentatively, D is TRBD1 (6 bases). Germline assignment: CDR1 SGHRS and CDR2 YFSETQ. V gave up 0 bases and J gave up 1 base, with 9 bases separating them. This CDR3 is 15 amino acids long. CDR3 DNA sequence: TGCGCCAGCAGCTTGGGGGGGCCCGGCACAGATACGCAGTATTTT. Amino acid sequence: CASSLGGPGTDTQYF.

This chain uses TRBV7-2 with TRBJ2-3, with 15 positions matching TRBD2. V dropped 6 bases and J dropped 2; count of bases not matched to a gene: 12. This CDR3 comprises 19 residues. CDR1 is SGHTA and CDR2 is FQGNSA in the germline V gene. The DNA of the CDR3 is TGTGCCAGCAGGAGTCCCGGACTAGCGGGAGGGCCTAACACAGATACGCAGTATTTT. It encodes CASRSPGLAGGPNTDTQYF.

The rearrangement joins TRBV29-1 to TRBJ1-1, with D uncertain. This CDR3 region has 14 residues. Germline loops: CDR1 SQVTM, CDR2 ANQGSEA. V was trimmed by 6 bases and J by 0 bases, leaving 14 bases between them. The CDR3 sequence: CSVKSFSLNTEAFF. The CDR3 nucleotides read TGCAGCGTGAAGAGCTTCTCCCTGAACACTGAAGCTTTCTTT.

V usage is TRBV5-1 and J usage is TRBJ2-3; no clear D gene. CDR1 is SGHRS, CDR2 YFSETQ, per germline. The CDR3 sequence is 11 residues long. Trimming removed 2 bases at V and 8 bases at J, with 6 bases between. The CDR3 nucleotides are TGCGCCAGCAGCTTACCCGGTACGCAGTATTTT. Its protein product is CASSLPGTQYF.

The rearrangement uses TRBV2 and TRBJ2-1; TRBD1 matches at 8 bases. The CDR3 has 14 residues. CDR1 is SNHLY and CDR2 is FYNNEI in the germline V gene. J lost 5 bases, V lost 7 bases, and 7 bases had no gene match. In DNA, the CDR3 is TGTGCCAGCAATTCAGGGGGCGCCCACAATGAGCAGTTCTTC. Translating it yields CASNSGGAHNEQFF.

This chain connects TRBV11-3 to TRBJ2-1; D not certain. V lost 8 bases and J 9 bases, leaving 20 bases between the germline ends. The CDR3 totals 14 residues. Germline loops: CDR1 SGHNT, CDR2 YENEEA. The CDR3 sequence is CASHSLAPGGEQFF. The CDR3 bases are TGTGCCAGCCACTCCCTGGCGCCCGGCGGTGAGCAGTTCTTC.

The chain carries TRBV5-1 and TRBJ2-5; 7 nucleotides match TRBD1. The length of the CDR3 is 14 residues. V lost 4 bases to trimming and J lost 3 bases; unmatched junction nucleotides: 6. From germline, CDR1 is SGHRS and CDR2 YFSETQ. CDR3 amino acids: CASSTTDREETQYF. The DNA of the CDR3 is TGCGCCAGCAGCACAACCGACAGGGAAGAGACCCAGTACTTC.